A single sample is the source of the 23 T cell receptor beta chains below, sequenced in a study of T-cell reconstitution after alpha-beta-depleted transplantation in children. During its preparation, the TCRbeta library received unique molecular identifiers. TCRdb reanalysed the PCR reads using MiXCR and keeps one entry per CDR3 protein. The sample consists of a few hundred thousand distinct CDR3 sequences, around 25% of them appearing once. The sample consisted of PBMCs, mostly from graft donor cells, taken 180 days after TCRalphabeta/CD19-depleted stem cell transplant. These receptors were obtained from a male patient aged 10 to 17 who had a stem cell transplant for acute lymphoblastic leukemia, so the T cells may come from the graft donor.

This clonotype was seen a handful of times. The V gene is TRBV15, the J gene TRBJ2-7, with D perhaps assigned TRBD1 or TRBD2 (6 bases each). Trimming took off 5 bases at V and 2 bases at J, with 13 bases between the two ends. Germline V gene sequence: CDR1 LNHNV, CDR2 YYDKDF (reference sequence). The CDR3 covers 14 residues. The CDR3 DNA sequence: TGTGCCACCAGCCGTCCGGGGGCCCCCTACGAGCAGTACTTC. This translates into CATSRPGAPYEQYF.

CDR3 sequence (DNA): TGTGCCACCAGTGATCCTTATAGCGGGAGAGGTAGAAAGACCCAGTACTTC. Its protein product is CATSDPYSGRGRKTQYF. V is TRBV24-1 and J is TRBJ2-5; the match to TRBD2 covers 9 bases. V dropped 3 bases and J dropped 6; count of bases not matched to a gene: 13. The CDR3 contains 17 residues. The germline gives CDR1 KGHDR, CDR2 SFDVKD.

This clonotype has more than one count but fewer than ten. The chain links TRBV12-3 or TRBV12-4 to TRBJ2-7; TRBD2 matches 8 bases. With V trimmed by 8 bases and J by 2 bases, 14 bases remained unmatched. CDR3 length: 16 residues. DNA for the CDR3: TGTGCCAGCCTCTACGTCAGCGGGAGAGGGCCCTACGAGCAGTACTTC. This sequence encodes CASLYVSGRGPYEQYF.

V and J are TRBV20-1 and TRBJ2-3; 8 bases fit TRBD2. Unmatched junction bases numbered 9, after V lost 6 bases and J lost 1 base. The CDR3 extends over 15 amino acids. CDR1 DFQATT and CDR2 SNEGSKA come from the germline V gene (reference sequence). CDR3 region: CSARSGSEGTDTQYF. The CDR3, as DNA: TGCAGTGCGAGGAGCGGGAGCGAGGGCACAGATACGCAGTATTTT.

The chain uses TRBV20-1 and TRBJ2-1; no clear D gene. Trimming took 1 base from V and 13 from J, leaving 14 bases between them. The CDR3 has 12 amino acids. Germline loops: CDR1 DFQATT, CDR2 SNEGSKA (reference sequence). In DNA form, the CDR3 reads TGCAGTGCTAGAGTCCTCGCACCTCCCCAGTTCTTC. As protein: CSARVLAPPQFF.

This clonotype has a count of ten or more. The DNA for the CDR3 is TGTGCCAGCAGCCTACAGTTACAAGAGACCCAGTACTTC. Translating it yields CASSLQLQETQYF. The V and J genes are TRBV7-8 and TRBJ2-5; no definite D call. Trimming cost V 5 bases and J 2 bases, with 9 bases left between them. Germline V lookup: CDR1 SGHVS, CDR2 FQNEAQ. The length of the CDR3 is 13 residues.

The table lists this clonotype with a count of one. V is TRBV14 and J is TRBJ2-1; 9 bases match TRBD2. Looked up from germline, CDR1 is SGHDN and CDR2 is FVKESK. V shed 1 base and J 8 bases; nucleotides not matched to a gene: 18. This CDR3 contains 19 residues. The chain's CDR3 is CASSQGEILAGFYGDEQFF. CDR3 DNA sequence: TGTGCCAGCAGCCAAGGTGAAATTCTAGCGGGGTTTTACGGGGATGAGCAGTTCTTC. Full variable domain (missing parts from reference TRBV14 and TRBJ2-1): EAGVTQFPSHSVIEKGQTVTLRCDPISGHDNLYWYRRVMGKEIKFLLHFVKESKQDESGMPNNRFLAERTGGTYSTLKVQPAELEDSGVYFCASSQGEILAGFYGDEQFFGPGTRLTVL.

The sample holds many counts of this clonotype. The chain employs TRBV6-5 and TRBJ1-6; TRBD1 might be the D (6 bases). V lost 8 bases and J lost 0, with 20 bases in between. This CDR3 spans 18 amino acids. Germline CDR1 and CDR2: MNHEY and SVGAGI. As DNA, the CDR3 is TGTGCCAGCCGCCGTCAGGGGACCATGAGCTCCTATAATTCACCCCTCCACTTT. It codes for CASRRQGTMSSYNSPLHF.

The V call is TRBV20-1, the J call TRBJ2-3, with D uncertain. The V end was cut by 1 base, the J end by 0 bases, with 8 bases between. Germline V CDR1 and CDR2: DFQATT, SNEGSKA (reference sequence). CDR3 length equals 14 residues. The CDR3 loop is CSARGQGSTDTQYF. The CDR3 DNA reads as TGCAGTGCTAGAGGTCAAGGGAGCACAGATACGCAGTATTTT.

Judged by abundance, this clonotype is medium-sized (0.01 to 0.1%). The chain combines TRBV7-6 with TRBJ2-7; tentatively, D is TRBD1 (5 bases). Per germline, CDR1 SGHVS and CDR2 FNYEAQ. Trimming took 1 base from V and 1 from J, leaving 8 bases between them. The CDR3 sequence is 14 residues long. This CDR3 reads CASSLGTGSYEQYF. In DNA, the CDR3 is TGTGCCAGCAGCTTAGGAACAGGATCCTACGAGCAGTACTTC. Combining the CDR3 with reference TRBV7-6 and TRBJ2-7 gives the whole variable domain GAGVSQSPRYKVTKRGQDVALRCDPISGHVSLYWYRQALGQGPEFLTYFNYEAQQDKSGLPNDRFSAERPEGSISTLTIQRTEQRDSAMYRCASSLGTGSYEQYFGPGTRLTVT.

CDR3 protein: CSALGSRTEAFF. The CDR3 DNA reads as TGCAGTGCTCTGGGGTCGCGGACTGAAGCTTTCTTT. The rearrangement joins TRBV20-1 to TRBJ1-1; D is unresolved. The V end lost 5 bases, the J end lost 5 bases, and 12 bases lay between the germline ends. This CDR3 is 12 amino acids long. The germline CDR1 and CDR2 sequences are DFQATT and SNEGSKA (reference sequence).

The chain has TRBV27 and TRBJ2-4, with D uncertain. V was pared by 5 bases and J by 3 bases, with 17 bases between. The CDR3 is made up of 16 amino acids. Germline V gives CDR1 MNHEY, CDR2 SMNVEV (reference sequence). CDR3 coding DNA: TGTGCCAGCAGTCTCGGCAGTTCACGGATCAAAAACATTCAGTACTTC. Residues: CASSLGSSRIKNIQYF.

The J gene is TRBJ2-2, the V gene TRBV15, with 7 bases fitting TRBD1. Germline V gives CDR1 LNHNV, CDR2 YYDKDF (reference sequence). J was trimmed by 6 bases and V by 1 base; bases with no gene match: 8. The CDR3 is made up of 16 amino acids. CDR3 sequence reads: CATSRVGQVGPGELFF. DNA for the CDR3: TGTGCCACCAGCAGAGTTGGACAGGTTGGCCCCGGGGAGCTGTTTTTT.

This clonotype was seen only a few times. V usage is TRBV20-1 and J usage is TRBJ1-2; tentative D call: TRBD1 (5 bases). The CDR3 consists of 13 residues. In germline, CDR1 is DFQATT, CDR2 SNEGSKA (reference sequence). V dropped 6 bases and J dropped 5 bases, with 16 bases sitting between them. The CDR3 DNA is TGCAGTGCCCCGGACATGCGGAAATATGGCTACACCTTC. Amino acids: CSAPDMRKYGYTF.

CDR3 residues: CSASRGRNEQFF. The CDR3 DNA reads TGCAGTGCTAGTAGGGGCCGTAATGAGCAGTTCTTC. The V gene is TRBV20-1, the J gene TRBJ2-1; D is perhaps TRBD1 (5 bases). Germline-derived CDR1 and CDR2 are DFQATT and SNEGSKA (reference sequence). The CDR3 sequence is 12 residues long. The V gene lost 3 bases and the J gene lost 7 bases, with 10 bases spanning the gap.

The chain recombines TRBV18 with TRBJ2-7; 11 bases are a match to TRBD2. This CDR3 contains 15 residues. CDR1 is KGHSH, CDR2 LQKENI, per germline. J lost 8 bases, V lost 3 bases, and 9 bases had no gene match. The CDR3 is CASSPYSLAGEKQYF. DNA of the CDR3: TGTGCCAGCTCACCTTACTCACTAGCGGGAGAAAAGCAGTACTTC.

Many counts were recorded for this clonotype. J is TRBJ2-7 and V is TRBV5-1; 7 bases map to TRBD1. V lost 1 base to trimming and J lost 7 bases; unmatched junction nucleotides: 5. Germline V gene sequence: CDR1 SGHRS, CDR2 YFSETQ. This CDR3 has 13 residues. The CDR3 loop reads CASSLRTGDEQYF. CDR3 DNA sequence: TGCGCCAGCAGCTTGAGAACAGGGGATGAGCAGTACTTC.

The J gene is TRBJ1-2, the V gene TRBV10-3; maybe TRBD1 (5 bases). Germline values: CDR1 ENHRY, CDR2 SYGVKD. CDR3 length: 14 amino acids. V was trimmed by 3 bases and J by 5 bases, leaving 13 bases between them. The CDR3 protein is CAISEWGYLYGYTF. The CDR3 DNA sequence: TGTGCCATCAGTGAATGGGGGTACCTTTATGGCTACACCTTC.

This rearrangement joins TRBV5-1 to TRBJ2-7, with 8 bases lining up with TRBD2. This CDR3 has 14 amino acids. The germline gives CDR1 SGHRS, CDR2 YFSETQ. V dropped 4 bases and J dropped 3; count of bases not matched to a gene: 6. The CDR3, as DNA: TGCGCCAGCAGCGACCGGAGCGGGGGCTACGAGCAGTACTTC. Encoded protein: CASSDRSGGYEQYF.

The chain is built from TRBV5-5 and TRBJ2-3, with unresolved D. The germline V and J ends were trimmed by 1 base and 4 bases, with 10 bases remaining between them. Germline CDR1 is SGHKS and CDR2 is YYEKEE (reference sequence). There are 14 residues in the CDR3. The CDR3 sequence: CASSLRHLADTQYF. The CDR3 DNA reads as TGTGCCAGCAGCTTGAGGCATTTGGCAGATACGCAGTATTTT.

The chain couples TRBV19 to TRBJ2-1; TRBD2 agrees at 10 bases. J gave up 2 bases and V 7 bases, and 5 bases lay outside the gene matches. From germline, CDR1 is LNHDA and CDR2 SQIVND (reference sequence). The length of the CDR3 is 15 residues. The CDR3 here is CASNMGTSAYNEQFF. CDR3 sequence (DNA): TGTGCCAGTAACATGGGGACTAGCGCCTACAATGAGCAGTTCTTC.

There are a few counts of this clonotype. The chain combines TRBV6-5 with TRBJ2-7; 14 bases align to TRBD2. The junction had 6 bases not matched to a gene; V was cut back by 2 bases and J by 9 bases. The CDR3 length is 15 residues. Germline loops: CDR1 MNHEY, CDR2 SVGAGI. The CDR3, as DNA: TGTGCCAGCAGTTACGGGACTAGCGGGAGTTTACCGCAGTACTTC. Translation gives CASSYGTSGSLPQYF.

The CDR3 reads CSVEVAGLDFLEQYF. The CDR3, as DNA: TGCAGCGTTGAAGTCGCGGGACTGGACTTTCTCGAGCAGTACTTC. This sequence joins TRBV29-1 and TRBJ2-7; possible D gene TRBD2, 6 bases. Germline V lookup: CDR1 SQVTM, CDR2 ANQGSEA. The CDR3 has 15 amino acids. The V end was cut by 1 base, the J end by 6 bases, with 19 bases between.